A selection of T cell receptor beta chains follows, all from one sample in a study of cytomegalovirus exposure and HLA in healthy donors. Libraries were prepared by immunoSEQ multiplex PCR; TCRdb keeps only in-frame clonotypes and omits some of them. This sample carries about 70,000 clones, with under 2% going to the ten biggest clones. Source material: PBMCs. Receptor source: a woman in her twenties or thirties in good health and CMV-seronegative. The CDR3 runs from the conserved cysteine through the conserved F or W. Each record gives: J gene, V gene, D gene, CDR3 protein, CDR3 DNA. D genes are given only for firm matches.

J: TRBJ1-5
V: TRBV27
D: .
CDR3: CASSLGGARPGNQPQHF
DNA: TGTGCCAGCAGTTTAGGTGGGGCTCGTCCGGGCAATCAGCCCCAGCATTTT

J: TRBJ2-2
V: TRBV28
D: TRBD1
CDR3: CASSTQGAGTGELFF
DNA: TGTGCCAGCAGTACTCAGGGGGCGGGAACCGGGGAGCTGTTTTTT

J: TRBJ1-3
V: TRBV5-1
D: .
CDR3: CASSYQGNTIYF
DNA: TGCGCCAGCAGCTATCAGGGAAACACCATATATTTT

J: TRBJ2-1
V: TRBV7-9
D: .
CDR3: CASSLARETDEQFF
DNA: TGTGCCAGCAGCTTAGCGCGGGAAACGGATGAGCAGTTCTTC

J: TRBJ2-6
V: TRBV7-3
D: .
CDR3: CASGGAGANVLTF
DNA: TGTGCCAGCGGCGGGGCTGGGGCCAACGTCCTGACTTTC

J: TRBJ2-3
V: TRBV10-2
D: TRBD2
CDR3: CASSEVAGGPISSTDTQYF
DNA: TGCGCCAGCAGTGAGGTGGCGGGAGGGCCGATCTCTAGCACAGATACGCAGTATTTT

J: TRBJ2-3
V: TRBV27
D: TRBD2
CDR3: CASSFAGVRGHTQYF
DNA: TGTGCCAGCAGTTTCGCGGGGGTACGGGGTCATACGCAGTATTTT

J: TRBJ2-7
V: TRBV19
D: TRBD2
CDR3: CASSIAGGPYEQYF
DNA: TGTGCCAGTAGTATAGCGGGAGGGCCGTACGAGCAGTACTTC

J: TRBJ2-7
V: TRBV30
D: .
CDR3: CAWTGGHPYEQYF
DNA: TGTGCCTGGACTGGGGGACACCCGTACGAGCAGTACTTC

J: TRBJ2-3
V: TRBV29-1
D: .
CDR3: CSARGGTDTQYF
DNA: TGCAGCGCCAGGGGCGGCACAGATACGCAGTATTTT

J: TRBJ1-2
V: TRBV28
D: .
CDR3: CASSLLPGGLLGYTF
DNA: TGTGCCAGCAGTTTACTTCCCGGAGGCCTGCTTGGCTACACCTTC

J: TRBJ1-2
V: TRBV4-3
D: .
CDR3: CASSPVEGAQLGYTF
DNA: TGCGCCAGCAGCCCGGTCGAGGGCGCACAGCTAGGCTACACCTTC

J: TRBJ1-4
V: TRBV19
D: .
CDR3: CASSIIGGPNEKLFF
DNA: TGTGCCAGTAGTATTATTGGAGGGCCTAATGAAAAACTGTTTTTT

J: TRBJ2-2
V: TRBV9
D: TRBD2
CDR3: CASSATGGGTRMGGELFF
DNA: TGTGCCAGCAGCGCGACCGGTGGGGGGACTAGGATGGGCGGGGAGCTGTTTTTT

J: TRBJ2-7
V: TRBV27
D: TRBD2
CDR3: CASSLFLAGVAEQYF
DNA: TGTGCCAGCAGTTTATTTCTAGCGGGAGTAGCCGAGCAGTACTTC

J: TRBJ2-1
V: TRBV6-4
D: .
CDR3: CASSTSAEGSYNEQFF
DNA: TGTGCCAGCAGTACGAGCGCCGAAGGCTCCTACAATGAGCAGTTCTTC

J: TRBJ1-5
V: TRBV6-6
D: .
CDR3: CASSYLRGGSDQPQHF
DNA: TGTGCCAGCAGTTACCTGAGAGGGGGTTCGGATCAGCCCCAGCATTTT

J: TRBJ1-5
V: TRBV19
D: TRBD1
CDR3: CASSINVQGNQPQHF
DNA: TGTGCCAGTAGTATCAATGTACAGGGGAATCAGCCCCAGCATTTT

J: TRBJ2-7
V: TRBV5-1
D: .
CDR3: CASSLEDYEQYF
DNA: TGCGCCAGCAGCTTGGAAGACTACGAGCAGTACTTC

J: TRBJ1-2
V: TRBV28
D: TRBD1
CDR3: CASRKGQGNYGYTF
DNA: TGTGCCAGCAGGAAGGGACAGGGTAACTATGGCTACACCTTC

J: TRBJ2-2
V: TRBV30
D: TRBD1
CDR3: CAWTTGRFTNTGELFF
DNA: TGTGCCTGGACGACAGGGCGATTCACGAACACCGGGGAGCTGTTTTTT

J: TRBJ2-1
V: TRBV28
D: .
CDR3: CASRVTLDEQFF
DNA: TGTGCCAGCCGGGTAACCTTGGATGAGCAGTTCTTC

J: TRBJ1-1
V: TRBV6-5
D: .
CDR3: CASSSGTEAFF
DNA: TGTGCCAGCAGTTCCGGGACAGAAGCTTTCTTT

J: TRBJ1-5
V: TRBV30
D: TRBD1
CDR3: CAWSVLGQGSPQHF
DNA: TGTGCCTGGAGTGTACTAGGACAGGGTTCGCCCCAGCATTTT

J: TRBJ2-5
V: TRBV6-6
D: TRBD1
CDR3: CASSGRDSGETQYF
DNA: TGTGCCAGCAGTGGTCGGGACAGTGGAGAGACCCAGTACTTC

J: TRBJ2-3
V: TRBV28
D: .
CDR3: CASSPGGSSDTQYF
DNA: TGTGCCAGCAGTCCGGGGGGCAGCTCAGATACGCAGTATTTT

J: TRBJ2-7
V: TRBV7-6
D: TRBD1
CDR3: CASSLGQGVGEQYF
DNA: TGTGCCAGCAGCCTTGGACAGGGGGTAGGGGAGCAGTACTTC

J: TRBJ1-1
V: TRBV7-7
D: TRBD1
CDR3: CASSLALLDRESGTEASF
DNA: TGTGCTAGCAGCTTAGCCCTACTGGACAGGGAGTCAGGCACTGAAGCTTCCTTT

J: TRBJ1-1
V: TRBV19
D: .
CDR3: CASSMGGAPSTEAFF
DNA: TGTGCCAGTAGTATGGGGGGGGCCCCTTCCACTGAAGCTTTCTTT

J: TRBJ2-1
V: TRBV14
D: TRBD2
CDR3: CASSSRLAGVYNEQFF
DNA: TGTGCCAGCAGCTCAAGACTAGCGGGAGTATACAATGAGCAGTTCTTC

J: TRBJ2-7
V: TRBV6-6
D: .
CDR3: CASGLGGNYEQYF
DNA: TGTGCCAGCGGGCTAGGGGGTAACTACGAGCAGTACTTC

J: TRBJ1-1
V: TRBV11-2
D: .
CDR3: CASSPLASGIGEAFF
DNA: TGTGCCAGCAGCCCCTTAGCCTCCGGGATTGGTGAAGCTTTCTTT

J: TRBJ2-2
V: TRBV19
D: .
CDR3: CASSSQNTGELFF
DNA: TGTGCCAGTAGTTCCCAGAACACCGGGGAGCTGTTTTTT

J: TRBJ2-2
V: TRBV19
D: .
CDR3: CASSGADLEAGELFF
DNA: TGTGCCAGTAGTGGGGCGGACCTTGAAGCCGGGGAGCTGTTTTTT

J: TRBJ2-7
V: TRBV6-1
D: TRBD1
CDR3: CASSDRDSTYEQYF
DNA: TGTGCCAGCAGTGACCGGGACAGCACCTACGAGCAGTACTTC

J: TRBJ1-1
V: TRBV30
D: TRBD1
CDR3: CAWSRQGAVTEAFF
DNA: TGTGCCTGGAGCCGCCAGGGGGCTGTCACTGAAGCTTTCTTT

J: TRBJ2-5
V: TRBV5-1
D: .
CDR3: CASSLGQGLETQYF
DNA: TGCGCCAGCAGCTTGGGGCAGGGGCTGGAGACCCAGTACTTC

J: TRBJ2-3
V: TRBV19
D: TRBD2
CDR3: CASRPTSGGASDTQYF
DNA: TGTGCCAGTAGGCCTACTAGCGGGGGGGCGTCAGATACGCAGTATTTT

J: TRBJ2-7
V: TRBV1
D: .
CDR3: CTSSQDRGGLEPYEQYF
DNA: TGCACCAGCAGCCAAGATAGGGGGGGGCTAGAACCCTACGAGCAGTACTTC

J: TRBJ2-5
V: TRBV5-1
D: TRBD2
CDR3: CASRFSGGPIETQYF
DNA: TGCGCCAGCAGGTTTAGCGGGGGGCCAATAGAGACCCAGTACTTC

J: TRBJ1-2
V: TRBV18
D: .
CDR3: CASSPLDTGYGYTF
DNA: TGTGCCAGCTCACCACTTGACACAGGCTATGGCTACACCTTC

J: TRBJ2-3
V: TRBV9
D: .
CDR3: CASSPSFTDTQYF
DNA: TGTGCCAGCAGCCCTTCCTTCACAGATACGCAGTATTTT

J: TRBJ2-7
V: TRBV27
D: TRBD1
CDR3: CASSFRRDRGHEQYF
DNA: TGTGCCAGCAGTTTTCGACGGGACAGGGGCCACGAGCAGTACTTC

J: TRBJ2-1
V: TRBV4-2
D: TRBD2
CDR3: CASSQGLAGRDEQFF
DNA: TGTGCCAGCAGCCAAGGACTAGCGGGGAGAGATGAGCAGTTCTTC

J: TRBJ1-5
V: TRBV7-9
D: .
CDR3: CASSPLGAYQPQHF
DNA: TGTGCCAGCAGCCCTCTAGGGGCATATCAGCCCCAGCATTTT

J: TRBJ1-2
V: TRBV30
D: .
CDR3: CAWSPVGPRRGGSGYTF
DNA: TGTGCCTGGAGTCCGGTGGGGCCCCGGAGGGGGGGGTCTGGCTACACCTTC

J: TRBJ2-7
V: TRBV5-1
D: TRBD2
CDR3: CASSSGLAGAYYEQYF
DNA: TGCGCCAGCAGCTCGGGACTAGCGGGAGCGTATTACGAGCAGTACTTC

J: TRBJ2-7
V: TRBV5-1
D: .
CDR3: CASSLSGTKSSYEQYF
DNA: TGCGCCAGCAGCTTGTCAGGGACAAAGAGCTCCTACGAGCAGTACTTC